Listed below are T cell receptor beta chains from one sample, sequenced in a study of T cell clonotyping in hematopoietic cell transplantation. Sequencing used immunoSEQ multiplex PCR; TCRdb keeps in-frame clones, though not all of them. In the table there are 10,000 or so clones, roughly nine tenths of which are singletons. The sequencing here drew on PBMCs, taken 180 days after allogeneic stem cell transplant. Receptors were obtained from a human patient who had an allogeneic stem cell transplant, so the T cells may come from the graft donor. The donor label of this sample is uncertain. Some clones in this sample may be carry-over from other donors' samples. CDR3s include the opening cysteine and the closing phenylalanine or tryptophan. D genes are given only for firm matches. Size values are once, few and many counts, or a class for expanded clones, and some rows have none.

abundance	v_gene	j_gene	d_gene	CDR3nt	CDR3aa
once	TRBV5-4	TRBJ1-3	-	TGTGCCAGCAGCCGAGGACAGAACTCTGGAAACACCATATATTTT	CASSRGQNSGNTIYF
-	TRBV7-6	TRBJ2-6	TRBD1	TGTGCCAGCAGCTCCCCGGACAGGGGGCCTGGGGCCAACGTCCTGACTTTC	CASSSPDRGPGANVLTF
few	TRBV28	TRBJ1-4	-	TGTGCCAGCAGTCCTAGAGGAATGGGGAATGAAAAACTGTTTTTT	CASSPRGMGNEKLFF
-	TRBV25-1	TRBJ2-7	-	TGTGCCAGCAGTGAATATCAGGCGGCAGGGAGGGAGCAGTACTTC	CASSEYQAAGREQYF
-	TRBV19	TRBJ2-3	-	TGTGCCAGTATGCTGGGGGGCGTGGCAGATACGCAGTATTTT	CASMLGGVADTQYF
-	TRBV2	TRBJ1-2	-	TGTGCCAGCGCTAATTTTGGGACGGACACCTATGGCTACACCTTC	CASANFGTDTYGYTF
-	TRBV2	TRBJ1-1	-	TGTGCCAGCAGTGAATCGGGGGAAGCTTTCTTT	CASSESGEAFF
-	TRBV6-1	TRBJ2-6	-	TGTGCCAGCAGGATCCCCTCTGGGGCCAACGTCCTGACTTTC	CASRIPSGANVLTF
few	TRBV6-6	TRBJ1-1	-	TGTGCCAGCAGTTACATCGCCACTGAAGCTTTCTTT	CASSYIATEAFF
-	TRBV6-6	TRBJ2-5	-	TGTGCCAGCAGTTACTCGCGGGGATACCAAGAGACCCAGTACTTC	CASSYSRGYQETQYF
-	TRBV4-3	TRBJ2-1	-	TGCGCCAGCAGCCAAGAACCGACCACCTCACGGGAGCAGTTCTTC	CASSQEPTTSREQFF
-	TRBV10-3	TRBJ2-1	TRBD2	TGTGCCATCAAAGCGGGGGGGCCCTACAATGAGCAGTTCTTC	CAIKAGGPYNEQFF
-	TRBV7-9	TRBJ1-1	-	TGTGCCAGCAGAATACAGATGAACACTGAAGCTTTCTTT	CASRIQMNTEAFF
-	TRBV13	TRBJ1-2	-	TGTGCCAGCAGCCGTTTTATAGGGGGAAACTATGGCTACACCTTC	CASSRFIGGNYGYTF
-	TRBV29-1	TRBJ1-2	-	TGCAGCGTCGTAACGGACAGCCTATATGGCTACACCTTC	CSVVTDSLYGYTF
few	TRBV15	TRBJ1-5	-	TGTGCCACCAGCAGTACGGTTCAGGTCCAGCCCCAGCATTTT	CATSSTVQVQPQHF
-	TRBV19	TRBJ1-4	-	TGTGCCAGTATGGGGAGCCCATCCACAACTAATGAAAAACTGTTTTTT	CASMGSPSTTNEKLFF